The clone carrying this TCR beta chain occurred a few times. This entry belongs to a study of T cells after yellow fever vaccination. One entry per CDR3 protein results from TCRdb running MiXCR on the 5' RACE reads. The sample holds around 300,000 distinct CDR3 sequences, roughly 13% seen once. The ends were cut back, 2 bases at V and 4 bases at J, with 14 bases in the middle. CDR3 length: 14 residues. CDR1 and CDR2 (germline): DFQATT, SNEGSKA (reference sequence). The chain employs TRBV20-1 and TRBJ1-2, with unresolved D. The sequence came from a man under 40 who received the YFV17D yellow fever vaccine. This material consisted of CD4+ T cells sorted from PBMCs, taken 45 days after the yellow fever booster vaccination. The CDR3 DNA sequence: TGCAGTGCTAGACTAGACCGCCTGGGCTATGGCTACACCTTC. It codes for CSARLDRLGYGYTF.